The clone carrying this T cell receptor (beta chain) was found once. Antigen unknown. The CDR3 spans 13 residues. V was trimmed by 6 bases and J by 0 bases, leaving 6 bases between them. Germline values: CDR1 MGHRA, CDR2 YSYEKL. General study results and limits: Tumor Tregs overlapped most with tumor, then blood, naive CD4+ cells. The TCR gene usage of tumor memory CD4+ T cells clustered together with blood and lymph node memory CD4+ cells and with lymph node naive CD4+ cells.

TCRdb processed the 5' RACE reads anew with MiXCR; each CDR3 protein has one entry. The sample shows about 42,000 distinct CDR3 sequences, 20% to 25% of them seen only once. Tregs were sorted as CD4+CD25+CD127-/low cells. The rearrangement uses TRBV4-1 and TRBJ1-5, with a weak D call TRBD1 (5 bases). Sample: Tregs sorted from blood. The source is a female donor with breast cancer. The chain's CDR3 is CASRQGSNQPQHF. The CDR3 nucleotides are TGCGCCAGCAGGCAGGGTAGCAATCAGCCCCAGCATTTT.